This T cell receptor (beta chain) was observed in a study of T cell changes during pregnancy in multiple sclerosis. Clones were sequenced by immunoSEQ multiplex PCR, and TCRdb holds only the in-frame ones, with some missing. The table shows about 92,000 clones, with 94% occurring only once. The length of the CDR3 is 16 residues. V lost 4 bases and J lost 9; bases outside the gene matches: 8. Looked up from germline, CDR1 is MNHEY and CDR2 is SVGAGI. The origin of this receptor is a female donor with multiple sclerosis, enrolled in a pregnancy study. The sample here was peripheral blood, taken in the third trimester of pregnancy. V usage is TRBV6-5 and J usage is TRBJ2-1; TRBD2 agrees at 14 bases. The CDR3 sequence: CASSSRTSGRQSEQFF. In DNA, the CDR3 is TGTGCCAGCAGTTCTCGGACTAGCGGGAGGCAGAGTGAGCAGTTCTTC.